This T cell receptor (beta chain) was observed in a study of early T cells in non-severe SARS-CoV-2 infection. Study context: Sequencing targeted bulk RNA from unsorted whole blood, leaving chains unpaired. Whole-study findings and limits: Anti-spike CD8 responses were favored by VDJdb matching, which missed private and CD4 specificities.

Unique molecular identifiers tagged individual cDNA molecules. TCRdb re-called the 5' RACE reads through MiXCR, storing one row per CDR3 protein. This sample has about 26,000 distinct CDR3 sequences, with roughly 4.2% found just once. At least ten counts were recorded for this clonotype. What it binds is unknown. V was pared by 2 bases and J by 7 bases, with 14 bases of the junction left unmatched. The length of the CDR3 is 17 residues. Sequencing was performed on whole blood. The chain couples TRBV12-3 or TRBV12-4 to TRBJ1-5; 7 bases map to TRBD1. The receptor comes from an adult who was a healthcare worker with PCR-confirmed SARS-CoV-2 infection or an uninfected control (not recorded which). The CDR3: CASSLRGAGGARQPQHF. The CDR3 coding sequence is TGTGCCAGCAGTTTACGGGGCGCAGGGGGAGCCAGACAGCCCCAGCATTTT.